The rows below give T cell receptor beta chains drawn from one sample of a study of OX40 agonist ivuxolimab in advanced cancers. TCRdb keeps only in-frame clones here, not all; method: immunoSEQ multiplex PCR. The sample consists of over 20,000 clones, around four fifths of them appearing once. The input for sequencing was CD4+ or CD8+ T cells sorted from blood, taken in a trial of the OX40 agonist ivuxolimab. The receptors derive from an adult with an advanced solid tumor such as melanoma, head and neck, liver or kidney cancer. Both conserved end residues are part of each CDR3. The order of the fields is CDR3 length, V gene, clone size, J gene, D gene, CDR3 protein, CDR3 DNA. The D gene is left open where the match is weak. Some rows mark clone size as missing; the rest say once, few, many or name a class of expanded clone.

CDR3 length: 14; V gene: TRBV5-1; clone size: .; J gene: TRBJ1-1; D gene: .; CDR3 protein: CASSLTGSYTEAFF; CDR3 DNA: TGCGCCAGCAGCTTGACAGGATCCTACACTGAAGCTTTCTTT
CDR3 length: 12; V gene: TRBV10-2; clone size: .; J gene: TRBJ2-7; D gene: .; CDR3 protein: CASSESAYEQYF; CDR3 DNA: TGCGCCAGCAGTGAGTCTGCCTACGAGCAGTACTTC
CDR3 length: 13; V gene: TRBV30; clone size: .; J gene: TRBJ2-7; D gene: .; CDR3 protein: CAWSRGSRYEQYF; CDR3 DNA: TGTGCCTGGAGTAGGGGGAGTAGATACGAGCAGTACTTC
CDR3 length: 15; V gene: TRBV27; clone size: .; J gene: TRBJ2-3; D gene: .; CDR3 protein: CASSLYFKGGDTQYF; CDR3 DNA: TGTGCCAGCAGTTTATACTTCAAGGGGGGGGATACGCAGTATTTT
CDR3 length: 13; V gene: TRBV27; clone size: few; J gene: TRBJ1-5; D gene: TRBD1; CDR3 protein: CASSGTGGEPQHF; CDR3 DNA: TGTGCCAGCAGTGGGACAGGGGGTGAGCCCCAGCATTTT
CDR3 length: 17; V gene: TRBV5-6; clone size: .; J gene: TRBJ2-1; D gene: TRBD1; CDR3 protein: CASSRTGTGFFLDEQFF; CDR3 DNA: TGTGCCAGCAGCAGGACCGGGACAGGCTTTTTTTTGGATGAGCAGTTCTTC
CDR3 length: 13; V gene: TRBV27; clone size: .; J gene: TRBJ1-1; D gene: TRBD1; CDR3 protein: CASTDRGNTEAFF; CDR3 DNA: TGTGCCAGCACCGACAGGGGCAACACTGAAGCTTTCTTT
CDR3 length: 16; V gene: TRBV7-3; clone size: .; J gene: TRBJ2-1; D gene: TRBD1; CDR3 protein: CASSLTDRDSYNEQFF; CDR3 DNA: TGTGCCAGCAGCTTAACCGACAGGGACTCCTACAATGAGCAGTTCTTC
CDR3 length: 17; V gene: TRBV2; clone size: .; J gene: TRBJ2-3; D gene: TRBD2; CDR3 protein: CASSYGLAGGFTDTQYF; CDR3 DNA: TGTGCCAGCAGCTACGGACTAGCGGGGGGTTTCACAGATACGCAGTATTTT
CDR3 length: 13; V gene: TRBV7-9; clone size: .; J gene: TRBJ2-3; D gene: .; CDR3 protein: CASSPGTRDTQYF; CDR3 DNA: TGTGCCAGCAGCCCGGGGACGCGGGATACGCAGTATTTT
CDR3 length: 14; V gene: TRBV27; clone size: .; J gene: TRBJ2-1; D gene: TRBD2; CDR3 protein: CASSGRESSNEQFF; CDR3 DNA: TGTGCCAGCAGTGGGAGGGAATCTAGCAATGAGCAGTTCTTC